A selection of T cell receptor beta chains follows, all from one sample in a study of CD8 T cells in Susac syndrome. MiXCR, applied by TCRdb to the immunoSEQ multiplex PCR reads, yields one record per CDR3 protein. The table shows 150,000 to 200,000 distinct CDR3 sequences, with under 95% occurring only once. The sample was CD4+ T cells from PBMCs. These receptors originate from a human donor with Susac syndrome. Each CDR3 is given without its conserved first and last residue.

cdr3_aa	v_call	j_call
ASRIQGSSYEQY	TRBV2	TRBJ2-7
ATSDGKGSKSQPQH	TRBV24-1	TRBJ1-5
AIGEETQY	TRBV10-3	TRBJ2-5
ASTNIQGMNTEAF	TRBV5-1	TRBJ1-1
ASSVDRGRSDTQY	TRBV9	TRBJ2-3
ASSQDRRGGSDEQF	TRBV4-1	TRBJ2-1
ASSPGSDRKTQY	TRBV6-5	TRBJ2-5
ASSQQAGTAVGEQY	TRBV7-3	TRBJ2-7
ASSVGTGKNIQY	TRBV6-1	TRBJ2-4
ASSAGQTGELF	TRBV2	TRBJ2-2
SALVPGQGVAQPQH	TRBV20-1	TRBJ1-5
ASSGTSGLNTDTQY	TRBV5-5	TRBJ2-3
ASSSIPQGAGLYNEQF	TRBV28	TRBJ2-1
ASSPEGSMQY	TRBV7-9	TRBJ2-3
SAPTGSYMNTEAF	TRBV20-1	TRBJ1-1
ASSPNGRTDTQY	TRBV7-9	TRBJ2-3
ASSQEGWGNQETQY	TRBV4-2	TRBJ2-5
ASSYDTADTQY	TRBV6-2/TRBV6-3	TRBJ2-3
ASSLEGRITDTQY	TRBV5-4	TRBJ2-3
ASSFGGTSGNTIY	TRBV12-3/TRBV12-4	TRBJ1-3
SAGQGASVSGELF	TRBV29-1	TRBJ2-2
ASSFHDRGDEQY	TRBV7-8	TRBJ2-7
ASSQAGPHQETQY	TRBV3-1	TRBJ2-5
ASSVGLAGEYEQY	TRBV9	TRBJ2-7
SARDAREYGNTIY	TRBV20-1	TRBJ1-3
SARDLLAIQETQY	TRBV20-1	TRBJ2-5
SARVWGLAGPSGANVLT	TRBV20-1	TRBJ2-6
ASSLAGVFEQY	TRBV5-1	TRBJ2-7
ASSQDGAGNIAAF	TRBV4-3	TRBJ1-1
SVRETQREQY	TRBV29-1	TRBJ2-7
ASSNRVSYNSPLH	TRBV12-3/TRBV12-4	TRBJ1-6
ASSQRTGGRTDTQY	TRBV3-1	TRBJ2-3
SARDGVGGPGNTIY	TRBV20-1	TRBJ1-3
SVDGQQAYQETQY	TRBV29-1	TRBJ2-5
ASSYSEGGEDGYT	TRBV7-9	TRBJ1-2
ASSVDRAGQPQH	TRBV4-1	TRBJ1-5
ASSPPSRETQY	TRBV18	TRBJ2-5
ASLNQGGARGSPLH	TRBV10-2	TRBJ1-6
ASSQSSGGAYNEQF	TRBV3-1	TRBJ2-1
ASSQELPDGTNTGELF	TRBV4-3	TRBJ2-2
SVGEGGGVAEAF	TRBV29-1	TRBJ1-1
ASSLGLAVRGTDTQY	TRBV5-1	TRBJ2-3
ASSHDSYEQY	TRBV2	TRBJ2-7
SGLDSSSTDTQY	TRBV20-1	TRBJ2-3
SGGQDDGYT	TRBV29-1	TRBJ1-2
SVEGARGAYGYT	TRBV29-1	TRBJ1-2
SAIHQGAYNEQF	TRBV29-1	TRBJ2-1
ASRQISGTLYNEQF	TRBV6-2/TRBV6-3	TRBJ2-1
ASTLSGGQGQAF	TRBV12-3/TRBV12-4	TRBJ1-1
ASSPPRVSTEAF	TRBV18	TRBJ1-1
ASRDYLYEQF	TRBV6-2/TRBV6-3	TRBJ2-1
SVGGLKEGADTQY	TRBV29-1	TRBJ2-3
SAYRENTEAF	TRBV20-1	TRBJ1-1
SSTGGGYNEQF	TRBV29-1	TRBJ2-1
SARPPVPLGNQPQH	TRBV20-1	TRBJ1-5
SARDGQGPYGYT	TRBV20-1	TRBJ1-2
ASSPLITSYEQY	TRBV5-1	TRBJ2-7